Described below is a single TCR beta chain sequence and its context. As yet, its antigen is unknown. The record originates from a study of radiotherapy plus CTLA-4 blockade in lung cancer. About the study: Objective responses were observed in approximately 20% of patients, and disease control was achieved by about 30%.

Study-wide points: Subsequent to radiotherapy plus ipilimumab, tumor-derived TCR clones underwent expansion in blood. How blood T cell clones changed early, along with interferon-beta, reportedly forecast response best.

Assay: immunoSEQ multiplex PCR; the TCRdb copy retains only in-frame clones and omits some. The sample includes tens of thousands of clones, over 55% of them seen just once. Focal radiation and CTLA-4 blockade (ipilimumab) were tested in chemo-refractory metastatic non-small-cell lung cancer patients. There are 19 residues in the CDR3. The germline V and J ends were trimmed by 6 bases and 2 bases, with 27 bases remaining between them. The germline V gene has CDR1 SNHLY and CDR2 FYNNEI. The TCR sequence derives from a human donor with non-small cell lung cancer who had a partial response to radiotherapy plus ipilimumab. Source: peripheral blood, taken from a patient treated with radiotherapy plus ipilimumab. The rearrangement joins TRBV2 to TRBJ2-3; a possible D gene is TRBD1 (6 bases). The CDR3 loop is CASSRGRTRSPTHTDTQYF. The CDR3 DNA follows: TGTGCCAGCAGCAGGGGACGGACGAGGTCCCCCACACACACAGATACGCAGTATTTT.